The 11 T cell receptor beta chains listed next were all sequenced from one sample in a study of early T cells in non-severe SARS-CoV-2 infection. From the 5' RACE reads, TCRdb called clonotypes with MiXCR, one entry per CDR3 protein. In the table there are 75,000 or so distinct CDR3 sequences, 11% of which are singletons. This sample comprised whole blood, obtained at baseline. The receptors here all came from an adult who was a healthcare worker with PCR-confirmed SARS-CoV-2 infection or an uninfected control (not recorded which).

This chain's CDR3 is CASSLEGSGTEAFF. The CDR3 DNA reads TGTGCCAGCAGCTTAGAAGGGTCGGGTACTGAAGCTTTCTTT. The V gene is TRBV7-2, the J gene TRBJ1-1; D unclear. The CDR3 sequence is 14 residues long. Per the germline V gene, CDR1 is SGHTA and CDR2 is FQGNSA. V lost 1 base, J lost 5 bases, and 11 bases lay in between.

This clonotype has ten or more counts. The CDR3 region has the DNA TGCAGCGGTGGAGGCACTGAAGCTTTCTTT. The encoded protein is CSGGGTEAFF. The chain has TRBV29-1 and TRBJ1-1; D unclear. The germline V gene encodes CDR1 SQVTM and CDR2 ANQGSEA. This CDR3 spans 10 amino acids. Trimming removed 7 bases at V and 4 bases at J, with 7 bases between.

This clonotype was detected ten times or more. V gene TRBV7-2 combines with J gene TRBJ1-2; the D gene is possibly TRBD1 (5 bases). The CDR3 runs to 16 residues. Germline V gives CDR1 SGHTA, CDR2 FQGNSA. V was shortened by 0 bases and J by 2 bases, with 13 bases between the two germline ends. The CDR3 is CASSLASGSVNYGYTF. The CDR3 DNA follows: TGTGCCAGCAGCTTAGCATCAGGGTCTGTCAACTATGGCTACACCTTC.

The chain combines TRBV10-1 with TRBJ2-3; D remains unclear. The V end lost 0 bases, the J end lost 5 bases, and 12 bases lay between the germline ends. The CDR3 consists of 15 residues. The germline V gene encodes CDR1 WNHNN and CDR2 SYGVQD (reference sequence). CDR3 sequence (DNA): TGCGCCAGCAGTGAGTCCAACCTCGTTGGAGATACGCAGTATTTT. It translates to CASSESNLVGDTQYF.

The gene calls are TRBV4-1 and TRBJ1-1; no reliable D call. From germline, CDR1 is MGHRA and CDR2 YSYEKL. The CDR3 runs 14 residues. The V gene lost 2 bases and the J gene lost 6 bases, with 13 bases spanning the gap. The CDR3 spells CASSQTLVSAEAFF. As DNA, the CDR3 is TGCGCCAGCAGCCAAACCTTGGTAAGCGCTGAAGCTTTCTTT.

This clonotype was found many times. This chain links TRBV5-1 with TRBJ2-7; no clear D. Trimming shortened V by 5 bases and J by 0 bases, and 12 bases separated the two germline ends. This CDR3 has 14 amino acids. Looked up from germline, CDR1 is SGHRS and CDR2 is YFSETQ. In nucleotides, the CDR3 is TGCGCCAGCAGGATGACGGCGAGCTCCTACGAGCAGTACTTC. Translating it yields CASRMTASSYEQYF.

The chain is built from TRBV5-1 and TRBJ1-1; D is possibly TRBD1 (5 bases). CDR3 length equals 15 residues. CDR1 is SGHRS and CDR2 is YFSETQ in the germline V gene. V was pared by 1 base and J by 3 bases, with 13 bases between. This chain's CDR3 is CASSLKGGADTEAFF. DNA for the CDR3: TGCGCCAGCAGCTTGAAAGGAGGGGCTGACACTGAAGCTTTCTTT.

The chain joins TRBV29-1 to TRBJ2-2, with 7 positions matching TRBD1. The CDR3 totals 15 residues. V was clipped by 6 bases and J by 0 bases; unmatched bases: 7. Per the germline V gene, CDR1 is SQVTM and CDR2 is ANQGSEA. CDR3 in amino acids: CSVNRGSTNTGELFF. In DNA form, the CDR3 reads TGCAGCGTAAACAGGGGAAGTACGAACACCGGGGAGCTGTTTTTT.

This chain joins TRBV6-2 or TRBV6-3 and TRBJ2-4; 9 bases fit TRBD1. The CDR3 consists of 13 residues. Trimming cost V 7 bases and J 8 bases; bases outside gene matches: 6. Germline-derived CDR1 and CDR2 are MNHEY and SVGEGT. CDR3 loop: CASMGQGNHIQYF. CDR3 DNA: TGTGCCAGCATGGGACAGGGAAATCACATTCAGTACTTC.

This chain joins TRBV15 and TRBJ1-3; TRBD1 matches 8 bases. Germline V lookup: CDR1 LNHNV, CDR2 YYDKDF (reference sequence). With 0 bases clipped from V and 4 bases from J, the junction kept 2 bases outside the gene matches. This CDR3 region has 15 residues. The CDR3 DNA sequence: TGTGCCACCAGCAGAGACCAGGGGGCGGGAAACACCATATATTTT. This sequence encodes CATSRDQGAGNTIYF.

The chain uses TRBV18 and TRBJ2-6; D perhaps matches TRBD1 (6 bases). The germline gives CDR1 KGHSH, CDR2 LQKENI. This CDR3 is 18 amino acids long. The ends were cut back, 4 bases at V and 0 bases at J, with 16 bases in the middle. CDR3 sequence: CASSLKTGILSGANVLTF. The CDR3 region has the DNA TGTGCCAGCTCACTAAAAACAGGGATCCTCTCTGGGGCCAACGTCCTGACTTTC.